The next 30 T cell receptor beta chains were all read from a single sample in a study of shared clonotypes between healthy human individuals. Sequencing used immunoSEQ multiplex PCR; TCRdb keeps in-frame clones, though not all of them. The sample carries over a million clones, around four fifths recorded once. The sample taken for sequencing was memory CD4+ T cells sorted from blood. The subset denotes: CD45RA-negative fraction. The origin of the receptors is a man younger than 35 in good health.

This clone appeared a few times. The CDR3 region is CASSKETRGTDTQYF. The CDR3 DNA follows: TGTGCCAGCAGCAAAGAAACACGAGGTACAGATACGCAGTATTTT. This rearrangement joins TRBV21-1 to TRBJ2-3; the table's TRBD2 call for D was not verified on the DNA. TRBV21-1 is given as a pseudogene. The CDR3 extends over 15 amino acids.

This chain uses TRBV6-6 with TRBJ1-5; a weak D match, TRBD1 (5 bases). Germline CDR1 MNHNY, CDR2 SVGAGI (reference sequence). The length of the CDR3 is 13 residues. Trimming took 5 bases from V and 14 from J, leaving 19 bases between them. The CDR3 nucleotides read TGTGCCAGCAGTCAATCCGGGACCGGCGTTGAGCATTTT. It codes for CASSQSGTGVEHF.

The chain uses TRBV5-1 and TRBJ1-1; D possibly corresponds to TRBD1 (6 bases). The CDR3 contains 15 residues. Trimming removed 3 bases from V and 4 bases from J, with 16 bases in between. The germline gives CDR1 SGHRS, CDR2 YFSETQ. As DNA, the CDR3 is TGCGCCAGCAGCTCTACACAGGGCAGCAGCACTGAAGCTTTCTTT. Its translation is CASSSTQGSSTEAFF.

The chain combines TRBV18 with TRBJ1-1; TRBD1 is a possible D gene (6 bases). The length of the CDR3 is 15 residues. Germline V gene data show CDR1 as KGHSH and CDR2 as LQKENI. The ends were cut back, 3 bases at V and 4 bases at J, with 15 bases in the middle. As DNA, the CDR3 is TGTGCCAGCTCACCTTTACAGGGAGGGGGCACTGAAGCTTTCTTT. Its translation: CASSPLQGGGTEAFF. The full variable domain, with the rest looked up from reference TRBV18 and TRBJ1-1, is NAGVMQNPRHLVRRRGQEARLRCSPMKGHSHVYWYRQLPEEGLKFMVYLQKENIIDESGMPKERFSAEFPKEGPSILRIQQVVRGDSAAYFCASSPLQGGGTEAFFGQGTRLTVV.

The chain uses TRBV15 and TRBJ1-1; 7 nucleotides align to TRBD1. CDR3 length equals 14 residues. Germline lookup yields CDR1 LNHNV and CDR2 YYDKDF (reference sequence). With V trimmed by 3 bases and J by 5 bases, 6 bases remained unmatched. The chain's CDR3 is CATSSGGTATEAFF. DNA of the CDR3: TGTGCCACCAGCAGCGGCGGGACAGCGACTGAAGCTTTCTTT.

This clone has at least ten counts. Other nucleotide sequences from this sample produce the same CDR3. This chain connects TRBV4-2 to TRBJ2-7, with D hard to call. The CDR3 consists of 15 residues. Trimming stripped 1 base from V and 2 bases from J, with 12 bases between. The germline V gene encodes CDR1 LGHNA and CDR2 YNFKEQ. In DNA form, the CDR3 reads TGTGCCAGCAGCCAAGGTGAAGCCCTAGCCTACGAGCAGTACTTC. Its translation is CASSQGEALAYEQYF.

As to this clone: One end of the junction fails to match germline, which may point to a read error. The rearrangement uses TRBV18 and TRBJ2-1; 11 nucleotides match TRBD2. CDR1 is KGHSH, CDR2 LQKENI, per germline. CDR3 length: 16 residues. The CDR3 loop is CASSPLAGVGYNEQFF. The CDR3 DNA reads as TGTGCCAGCTCCCCACTAGCGGGAGTCGGTTACAATGAGCAGTTCTTC.

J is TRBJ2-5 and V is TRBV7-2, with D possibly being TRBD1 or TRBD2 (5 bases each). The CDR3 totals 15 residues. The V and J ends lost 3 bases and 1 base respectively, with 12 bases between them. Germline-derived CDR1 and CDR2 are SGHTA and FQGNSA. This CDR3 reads CASSFRGAPQETQYF. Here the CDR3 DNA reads TGTGCCAGCAGCTTCAGAGGGGCACCCCAAGAGACCCAGTACTTC.

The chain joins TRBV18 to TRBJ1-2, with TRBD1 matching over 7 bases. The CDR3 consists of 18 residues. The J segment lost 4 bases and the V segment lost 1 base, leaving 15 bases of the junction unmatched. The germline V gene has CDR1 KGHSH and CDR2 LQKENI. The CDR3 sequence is CASSPQKKQGSNFYGYTF. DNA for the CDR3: TGTGCCAGCTCACCACAAAAAAAACAGGGGTCGAACTTCTATGGCTACACCTTC.

CDR3 nucleotide sequence: TGTGCCAGCAGCTTAGCGTTCGGACAGGCCTATGGCTACACCTTC. Amino acids: CASSLAFGQAYGYTF. V usage is TRBV7-2 and J usage is TRBJ1-2; TRBD1 matches at 7 bases. Germline V lookup: CDR1 SGHTA, CDR2 FQGNSA. V was pared by 0 bases and J by 4 bases, with 5 bases of the junction left unmatched. CDR3 size: 15 residues.

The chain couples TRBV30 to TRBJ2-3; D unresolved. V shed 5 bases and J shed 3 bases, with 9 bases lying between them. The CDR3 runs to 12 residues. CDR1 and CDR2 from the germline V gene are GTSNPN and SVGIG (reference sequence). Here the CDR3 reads CAWARSTDTQYF. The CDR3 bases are TGTGCCTGGGCAAGGAGTACAGATACGCAGTATTTT. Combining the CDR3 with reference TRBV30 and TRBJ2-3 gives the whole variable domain SQTIHQWPATLVQPVGSPLSLECTVEGTSNPNLYWYRQAAGRGLQLLFYSVGIGQISSEVPQNLSASRPQDRQFILSSKKLLLSDSGFYLCAWARSTDTQYFGPGTRLTVL.

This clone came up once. DNA of the CDR3: TGTGCCAGCAGCGCGATCCCGGGACAGGGGGCAAGACTATACAATGAGCAGTTCTTC. As protein: CASSAIPGQGARLYNEQFF. The chain joins TRBV11-3 to TRBJ2-1; 12 positions match TRBD1. Germline CDR1 and CDR2: SGHNT and YENEEA. This CDR3 region has 19 residues. Germline trimming cut 5 bases from V and 4 bases from J; bases unmatched to any gene: 15.

The CDR3 DNA is TGTGCCAGCAGCGACGGACAGGGACTGACACCACTAGCCAAAAACATTCAGTACTTC. Protein sequence: CASSDGQGLTPLAKNIQYF. The chain combines TRBV5-6 with TRBJ2-4, with TRBD1 identical over 8 bases. J was trimmed by 0 bases and V by 4 bases; bases with no gene match: 15. The CDR3 covers 19 residues. The V gene's germline CDR1 is SGHDT and CDR2 YYEEEE.

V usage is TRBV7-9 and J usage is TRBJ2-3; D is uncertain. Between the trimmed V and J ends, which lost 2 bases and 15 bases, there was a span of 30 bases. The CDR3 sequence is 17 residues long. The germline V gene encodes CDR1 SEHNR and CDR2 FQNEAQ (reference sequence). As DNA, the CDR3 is TGTGCCAGCAGCTTATTGGGCCAAACCGGCCTCAGAAACCCGGCCTATTTT. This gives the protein CASSLLGQTGLRNPAYF.

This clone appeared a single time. The CDR3 here is CASRPGGSQETQYF. The CDR3 DNA sequence: TGTGCCAGCAGGCCAGGGGGAAGCCAAGAGACCCAGTACTTC. This chain links TRBV2 with TRBJ2-5; 7 bases are a match to TRBD1. V lost 6 bases, J lost 1 base, and 5 bases stayed unmatched. The CDR3 contains 14 residues. Germline V gene data show CDR1 as SNHLY and CDR2 as FYNNEI.

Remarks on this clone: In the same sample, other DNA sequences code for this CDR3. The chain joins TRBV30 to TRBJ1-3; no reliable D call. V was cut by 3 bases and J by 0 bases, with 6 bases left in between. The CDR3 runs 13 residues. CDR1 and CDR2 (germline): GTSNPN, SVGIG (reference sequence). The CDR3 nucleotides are TGTGCCTGGAGGGGGAGCTCTGGAAACACCATATATTTT. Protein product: CAWRGSSGNTIYF.

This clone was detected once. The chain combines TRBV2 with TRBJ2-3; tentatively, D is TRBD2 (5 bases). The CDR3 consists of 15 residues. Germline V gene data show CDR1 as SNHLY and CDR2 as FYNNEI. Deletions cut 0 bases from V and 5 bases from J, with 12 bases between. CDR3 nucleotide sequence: TGTGCCAGCAGTGAAGCGCCCCACGCGGGAGATACGCAGTATTTT. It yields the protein CASSEAPHAGDTQYF.

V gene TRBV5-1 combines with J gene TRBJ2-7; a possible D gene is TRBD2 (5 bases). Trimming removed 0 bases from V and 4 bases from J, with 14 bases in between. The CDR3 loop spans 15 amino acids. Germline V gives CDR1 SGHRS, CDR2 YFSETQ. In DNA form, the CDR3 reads TGCGCCAGCAGCTTGGCCTCTAGCCAGGTTTACGAGCAGTACTTC. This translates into CASSLASSQVYEQYF.

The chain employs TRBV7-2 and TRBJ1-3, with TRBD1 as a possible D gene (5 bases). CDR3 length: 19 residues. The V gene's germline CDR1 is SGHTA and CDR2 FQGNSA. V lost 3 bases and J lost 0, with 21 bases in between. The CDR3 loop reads CASSFQVHDSFNSGNTIYF. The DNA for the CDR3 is TGTGCCAGCAGCTTCCAGGTGCATGACAGTTTCAACTCTGGAAACACCATATATTTT.

The CDR3: CASSQETGYTQYF. CDR3 DNA: TGCGCCAGCAGCCAAGAAACGGGGTATACGCAGTATTTT. The chain has TRBV4-1 and TRBJ2-3; D perhaps matches TRBD2 (5 bases). V dropped 0 bases and J dropped 7 bases, with 8 bases sitting between them. The CDR3 sequence is 13 residues long. Germline loops: CDR1 MGHRA, CDR2 YSYEKL.

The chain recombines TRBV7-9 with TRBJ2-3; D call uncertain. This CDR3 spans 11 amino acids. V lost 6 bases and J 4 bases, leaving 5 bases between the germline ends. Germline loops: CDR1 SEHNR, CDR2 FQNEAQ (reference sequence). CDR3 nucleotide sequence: TGTGCCAGCAGGTCGGCAGATACGCAGTATTTT. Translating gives CASRSADTQYF.

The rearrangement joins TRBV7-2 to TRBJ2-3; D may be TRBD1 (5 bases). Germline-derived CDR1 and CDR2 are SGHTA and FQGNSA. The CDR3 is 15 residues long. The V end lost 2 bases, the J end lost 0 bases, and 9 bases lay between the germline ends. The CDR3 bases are TGTGCCAGCAGCTTATGGGGCGGTAGCACAGATACGCAGTATTTT. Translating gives CASSLWGGSTDTQYF.

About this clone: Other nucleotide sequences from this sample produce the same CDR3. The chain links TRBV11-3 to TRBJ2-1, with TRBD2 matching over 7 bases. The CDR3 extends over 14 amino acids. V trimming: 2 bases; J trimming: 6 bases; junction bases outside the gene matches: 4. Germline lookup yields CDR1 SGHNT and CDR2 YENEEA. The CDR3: CASSLRGSRNEQFF. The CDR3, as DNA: TGTGCCAGCAGCTTACGCGGGAGCCGCAATGAGCAGTTCTTC.

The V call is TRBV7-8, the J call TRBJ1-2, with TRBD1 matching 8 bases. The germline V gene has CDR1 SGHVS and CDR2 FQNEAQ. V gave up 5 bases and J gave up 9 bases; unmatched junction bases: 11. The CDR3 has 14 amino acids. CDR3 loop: CASSENRGSQSYTF. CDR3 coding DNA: TGTGCCAGCAGCGAGAACAGGGGGTCGCAGAGCTACACCTTC.

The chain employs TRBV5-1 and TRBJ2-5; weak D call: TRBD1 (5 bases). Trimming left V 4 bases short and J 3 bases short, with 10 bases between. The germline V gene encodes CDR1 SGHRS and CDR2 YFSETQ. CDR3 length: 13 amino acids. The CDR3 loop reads CASSPDRKETQYF. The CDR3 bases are TGCGCCAGCAGCCCTGACAGAAAAGAGACCCAGTACTTC.

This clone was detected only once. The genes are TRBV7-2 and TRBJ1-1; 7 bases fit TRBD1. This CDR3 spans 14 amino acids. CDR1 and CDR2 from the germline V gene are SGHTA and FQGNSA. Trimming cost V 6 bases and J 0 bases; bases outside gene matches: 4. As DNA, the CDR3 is TGTGCCAGCAGAGTGGGACAGATGAACACTGAAGCTTTCTTT. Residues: CASRVGQMNTEAFF.

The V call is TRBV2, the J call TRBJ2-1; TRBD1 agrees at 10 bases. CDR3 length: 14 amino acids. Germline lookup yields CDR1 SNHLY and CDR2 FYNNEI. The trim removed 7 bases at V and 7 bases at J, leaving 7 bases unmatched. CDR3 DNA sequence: TGTGCCAGCAAAAGACAGGGGGCAGGGAATGAGCAGTTCTTC. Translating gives CASKRQGAGNEQFF.

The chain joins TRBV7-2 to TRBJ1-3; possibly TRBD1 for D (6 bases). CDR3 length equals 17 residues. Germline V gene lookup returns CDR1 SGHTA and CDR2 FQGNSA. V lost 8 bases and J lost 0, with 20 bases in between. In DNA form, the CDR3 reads TGTGCCAGCGCTCCTGGGGGCGGGGGCCTCTCTGGAAACACCATATATTTT. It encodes CASAPGGGGLSGNTIYF. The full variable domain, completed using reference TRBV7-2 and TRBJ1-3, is GAGVSQSPSNKVTEKGKDVELRCDPISGHTALYWYRQSLGQGLEFLIYFQGNSAPDKSGLPSDRFSAERTGGSVSTLTIQRTQQEDSAVYLCASAPGGGGLSGNTIYFGEGSWLTVV.

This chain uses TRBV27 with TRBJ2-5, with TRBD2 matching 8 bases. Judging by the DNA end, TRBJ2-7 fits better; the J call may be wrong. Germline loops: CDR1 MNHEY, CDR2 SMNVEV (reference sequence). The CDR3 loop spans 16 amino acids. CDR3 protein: CASSLLLGSGSGEQYF. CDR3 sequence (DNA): TGTGCCAGCAGTTTACTCCTGGGCAGCGGGAGCGGCGAGCAGTACTTC.

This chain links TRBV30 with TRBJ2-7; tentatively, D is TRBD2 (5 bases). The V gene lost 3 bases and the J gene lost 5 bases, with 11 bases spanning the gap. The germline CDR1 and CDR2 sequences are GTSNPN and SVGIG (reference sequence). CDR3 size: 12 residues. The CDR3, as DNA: TGTGCCTGGAGAGGGTCCGGGGACGAGCAGTACTTC. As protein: CAWRGSGDEQYF.